What follows are 5 T cell receptor beta chains derived from one specimen sequenced in a study of CD8+CD57+ T cells in acquired aplastic anemia (dated by TCRdb to the late 2010s). Patients chosen for sequencing had shown expansion of CD8+CD57+ cells by flow cytometry. For sequencing, an Illumina HiSeq 2000 was employed. Genomic DNA was used as template for profiling of TCR beta VDJ combinations and CDR3 sequences. The public reads were reanalyzed by TCRdb: fastp trimming at Q25, MiXCR alignment, in-frame beta chains only. Each record represents a unique CDR3 protein, reported with the most common genes and DNA among its rows. This sample comprises around 180,000 distinct CDR3 sequences, around 50% of them detected only once. The ten most abundant clones make up approximately 12% of the sample. Sequenced: sorted CD4+, CD8+, or CD8+CD57+ T cells (not recorded which) from PBMCs. The receptors were sampled from a human donor with aplastic anemia.

V and J are TRBV10-3 and TRBJ2-2; maybe TRBD1 (6 bases). CDR1 is ENHRY and CDR2 is SYGVKD in the germline V gene. Trimming took off 6 bases at V and 5 bases at J, with 10 bases between the two ends. This CDR3 has 13 residues. CDR3 in amino acids: CAIRGASTGELFF. The CDR3 DNA sequence: TGTGCCATCAGGGGGGCCTCGACCGGGGAGCTGTTTTTT.

This sequence joins TRBV19 and TRBJ1-1; maybe TRBD1 (5 bases). This CDR3 region has 14 residues. Germline values: CDR1 LNHDA, CDR2 SQIVND (reference sequence). Trimming took off 3 bases at V and 6 bases at J, with 14 bases between the two ends. The CDR3: CASSIKVGAAEAFF. CDR3 bases: TGTGCCAGTAGTATTAAGGTTGGGGCCGCTGAAGCTTTCTTT.

V is TRBV20-1 and J is TRBJ1-1; D possibly corresponds to TRBD1 (5 bases). CDR3 length: 14 residues. Germline CDR1 and CDR2: DFQATT and SNEGSKA (reference sequence). Trimming stripped 1 base from V and 1 base from J, with 10 bases between. CDR3 in DNA: TGCAGTGCTAGAGTACCGGGGCCGAACACTGAAGCTTTCTTT. The encoded protein is CSARVPGPNTEAFF.

This chain uses TRBV6-5 with TRBJ2-3, with 15 bases fitting TRBD2. V lost 2 bases and J lost 5; bases outside the gene matches: 8. This CDR3 has 18 amino acids. Germline CDR1 and CDR2: MNHEY and SVGAGI. The DNA for the CDR3 is TGTGCCAGCAGTTACCGAGGACTAGCGGGGGGGCCGGGAGATACGCAGTATTTT. Its protein product is CASSYRGLAGGPGDTQYF.

V is TRBV29-1 and J is TRBJ1-1; D perhaps matches TRBD1 (5 bases). This CDR3 spans 12 amino acids. Germline V gene data show CDR1 as SQVTM and CDR2 as ANQGSEA. V lost 5 bases and J lost 0, with 7 bases in between. The CDR3 loop is CSVRGMNTEAFF. CDR3 nucleotide sequence: TGCAGCGTTAGGGGCATGAACACTGAAGCTTTCTTT.